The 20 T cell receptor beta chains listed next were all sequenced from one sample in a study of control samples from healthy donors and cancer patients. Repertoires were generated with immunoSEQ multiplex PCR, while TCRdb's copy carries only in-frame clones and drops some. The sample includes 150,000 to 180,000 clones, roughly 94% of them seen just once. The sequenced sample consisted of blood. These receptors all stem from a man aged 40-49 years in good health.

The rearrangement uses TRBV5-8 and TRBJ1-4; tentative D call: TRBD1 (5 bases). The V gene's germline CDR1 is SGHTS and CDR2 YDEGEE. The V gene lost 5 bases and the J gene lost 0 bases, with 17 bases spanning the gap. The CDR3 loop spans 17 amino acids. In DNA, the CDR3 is TGTGCCAGCAGTCCCGGACATACCGCCGCAACTAATGAAAAACTGTTTTTT. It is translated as CASSPGHTAATNEKLFF.

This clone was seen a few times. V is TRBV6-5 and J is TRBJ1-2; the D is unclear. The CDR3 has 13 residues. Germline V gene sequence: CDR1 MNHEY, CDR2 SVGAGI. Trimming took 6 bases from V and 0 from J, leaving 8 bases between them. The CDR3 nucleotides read TGTGCCAGCAGCCCAAATTCTAACTATGGCTACACCTTC. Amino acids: CASSPNSNYGYTF.

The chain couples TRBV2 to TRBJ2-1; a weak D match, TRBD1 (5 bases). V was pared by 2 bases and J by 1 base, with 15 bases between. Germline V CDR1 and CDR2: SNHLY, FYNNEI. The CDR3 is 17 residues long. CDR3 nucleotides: TGTGCCAGCAGTGAACCTGGGGCACTGGCGTCCTACAATGAGCAGTTCTTC. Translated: CASSEPGALASYNEQFF.

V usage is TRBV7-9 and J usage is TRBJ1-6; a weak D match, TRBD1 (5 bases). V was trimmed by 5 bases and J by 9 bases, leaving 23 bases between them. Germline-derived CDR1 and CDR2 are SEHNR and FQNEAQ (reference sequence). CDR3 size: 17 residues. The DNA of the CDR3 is TGTGCCAGCAGCCCCGGATCGGGACCTCTCACCCGTTCACCCCTCCACTTT. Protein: CASSPGSGPLTRSPLHF.

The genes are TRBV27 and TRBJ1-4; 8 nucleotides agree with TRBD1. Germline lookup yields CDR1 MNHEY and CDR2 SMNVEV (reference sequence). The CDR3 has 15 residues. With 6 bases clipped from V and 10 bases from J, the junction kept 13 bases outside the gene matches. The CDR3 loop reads CASRPWGTGIGKLFF. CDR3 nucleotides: TGTGCCAGCAGACCCTGGGGGACAGGTATCGGAAAACTGTTTTTT.

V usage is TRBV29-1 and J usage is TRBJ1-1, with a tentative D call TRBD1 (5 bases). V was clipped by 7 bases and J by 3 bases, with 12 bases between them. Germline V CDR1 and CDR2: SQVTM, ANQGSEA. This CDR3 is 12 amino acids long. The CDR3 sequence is CSDGGIDTEAFF. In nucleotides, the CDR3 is TGCAGCGACGGGGGGATTGACACTGAAGCTTTCTTT.

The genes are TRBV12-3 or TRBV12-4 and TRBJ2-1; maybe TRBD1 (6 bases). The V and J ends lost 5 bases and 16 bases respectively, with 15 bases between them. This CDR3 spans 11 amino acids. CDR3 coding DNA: TGTGCCAGCAGTGAAGGACAGTTGGAATTCTTC. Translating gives CASSEGQLEFF.

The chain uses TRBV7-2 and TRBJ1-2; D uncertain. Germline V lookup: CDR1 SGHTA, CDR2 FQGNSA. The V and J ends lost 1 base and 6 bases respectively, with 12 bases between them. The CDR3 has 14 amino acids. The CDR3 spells CASSLVGNINGYTF. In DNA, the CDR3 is TGTGCCAGCAGCTTAGTTGGGAATATCAATGGCTACACCTTC.

CDR3 in DNA: TGTGCCAGCAGCCTATGGACTAGCGGGGGGCCTGCCTACGAGCAGTACTTC. Its protein is CASSLWTSGGPAYEQYF. The chain is built from TRBV7-2 and TRBJ2-7; 14 bases align to TRBD2. Germline V gene data show CDR1 as SGHTA and CDR2 as FQGNSA. The CDR3 runs 17 residues. Trimming at V came to 5 bases and at J to 2 bases, leaving 8 bases not matched to a gene.

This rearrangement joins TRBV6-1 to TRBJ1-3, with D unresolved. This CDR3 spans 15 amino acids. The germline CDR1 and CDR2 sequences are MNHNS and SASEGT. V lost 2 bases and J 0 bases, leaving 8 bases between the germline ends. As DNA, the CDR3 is TGTGCCAGCAGTGAATTGCAGCACTCTGGAAACACCATATATTTT. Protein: CASSELQHSGNTIYF.

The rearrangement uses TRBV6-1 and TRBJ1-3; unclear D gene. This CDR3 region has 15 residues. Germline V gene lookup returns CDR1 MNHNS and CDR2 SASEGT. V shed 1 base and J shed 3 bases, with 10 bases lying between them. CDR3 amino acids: CASSEGVGFGNTIYF. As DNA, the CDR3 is TGTGCCAGCAGTGAAGGAGTAGGGTTTGGAAACACCATATATTTT.

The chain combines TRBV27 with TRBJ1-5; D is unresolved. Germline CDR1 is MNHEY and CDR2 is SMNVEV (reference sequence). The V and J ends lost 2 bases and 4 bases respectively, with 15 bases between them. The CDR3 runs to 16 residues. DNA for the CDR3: TGTGCCAGCAGTTTAAACTGGGAGGAGAATAATCAGCCCCAGCATTTT. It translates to CASSLNWEENNQPQHF.

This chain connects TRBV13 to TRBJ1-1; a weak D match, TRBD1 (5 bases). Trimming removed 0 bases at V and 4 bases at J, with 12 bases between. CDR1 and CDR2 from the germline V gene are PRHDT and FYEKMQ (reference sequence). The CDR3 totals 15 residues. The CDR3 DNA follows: TGTGCCAGCAGCTTAGGGGCAGGGCCTGCCACTGAAGCTTTCTTT. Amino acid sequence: CASSLGAGPATEAFF.

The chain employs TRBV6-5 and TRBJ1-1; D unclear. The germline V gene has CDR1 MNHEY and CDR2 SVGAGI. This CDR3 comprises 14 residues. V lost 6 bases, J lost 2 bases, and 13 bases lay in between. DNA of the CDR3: TGTGCCAGCAGCCGAACGGGATTTAACACTGAAGCTTTCTTT. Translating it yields CASSRTGFNTEAFF.

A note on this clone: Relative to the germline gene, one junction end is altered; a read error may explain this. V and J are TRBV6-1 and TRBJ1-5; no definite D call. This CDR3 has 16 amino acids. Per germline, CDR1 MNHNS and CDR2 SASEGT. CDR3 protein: CASSEGLGLLNQPQHF. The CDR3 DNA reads TGTGCCAGCAGCGAAGGACTGGGGTTGTTAAATCAGCCCCAGCATTTT.

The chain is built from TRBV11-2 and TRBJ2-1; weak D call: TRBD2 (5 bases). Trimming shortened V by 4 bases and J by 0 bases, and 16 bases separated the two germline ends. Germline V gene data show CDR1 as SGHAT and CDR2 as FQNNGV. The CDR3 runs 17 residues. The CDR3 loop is CASSSGMPGSSYNEQFF. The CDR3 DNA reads TGTGCCAGCAGCTCCGGGATGCCGGGAAGCTCCTACAATGAGCAGTTCTTC.

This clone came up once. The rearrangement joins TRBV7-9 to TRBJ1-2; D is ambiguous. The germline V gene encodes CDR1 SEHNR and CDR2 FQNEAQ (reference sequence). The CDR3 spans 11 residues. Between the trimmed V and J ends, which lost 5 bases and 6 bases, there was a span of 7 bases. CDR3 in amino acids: CASSGADGYTF. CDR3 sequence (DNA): TGTGCCAGCAGCGGAGCGGATGGCTACACCTTC.

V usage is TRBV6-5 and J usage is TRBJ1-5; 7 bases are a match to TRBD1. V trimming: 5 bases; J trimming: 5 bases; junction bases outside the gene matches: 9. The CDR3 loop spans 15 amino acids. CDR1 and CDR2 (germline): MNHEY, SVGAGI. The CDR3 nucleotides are TGTGCCAGCAGTATGGGGCCGGGACAGTATCAGCCCCAGCATTTT. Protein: CASSMGPGQYQPQHF.

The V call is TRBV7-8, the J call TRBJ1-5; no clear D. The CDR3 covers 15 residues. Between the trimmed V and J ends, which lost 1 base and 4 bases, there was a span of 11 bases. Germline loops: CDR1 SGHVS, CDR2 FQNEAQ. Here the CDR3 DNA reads TGTGCCAGCAGCTTAGTCGGGCAGGCTAATCAGCCCCAGCATTTT. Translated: CASSLVGQANQPQHF.

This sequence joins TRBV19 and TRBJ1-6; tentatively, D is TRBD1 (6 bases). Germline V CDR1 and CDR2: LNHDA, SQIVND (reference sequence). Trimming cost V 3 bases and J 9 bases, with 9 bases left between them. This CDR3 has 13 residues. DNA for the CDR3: TGTGCCAGTAGTATTACAGGGTTTTCACCCCTCCACTTT. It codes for CASSITGFSPLHF.